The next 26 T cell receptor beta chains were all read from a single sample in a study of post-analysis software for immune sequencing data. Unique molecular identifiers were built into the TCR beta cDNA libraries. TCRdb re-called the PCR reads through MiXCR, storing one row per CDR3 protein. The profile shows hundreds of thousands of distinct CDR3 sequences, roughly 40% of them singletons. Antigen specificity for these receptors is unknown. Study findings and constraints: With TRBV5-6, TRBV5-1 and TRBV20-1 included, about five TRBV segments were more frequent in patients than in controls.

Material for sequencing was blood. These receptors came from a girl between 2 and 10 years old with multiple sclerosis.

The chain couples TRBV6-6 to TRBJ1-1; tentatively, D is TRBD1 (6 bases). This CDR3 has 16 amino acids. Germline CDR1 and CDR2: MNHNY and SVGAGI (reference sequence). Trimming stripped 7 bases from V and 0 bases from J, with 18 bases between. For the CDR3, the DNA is TGTGCCAGCAAGGCGTCAGGGGTTCCCATGAACACTGAAGCTTTCTTT. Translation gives CASKASGVPMNTEAFF.

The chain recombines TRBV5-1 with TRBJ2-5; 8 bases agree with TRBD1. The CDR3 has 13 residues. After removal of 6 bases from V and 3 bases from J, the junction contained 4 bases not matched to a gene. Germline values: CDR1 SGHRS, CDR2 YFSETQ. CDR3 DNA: TGCGCCAGCACGGCAGGGGGCAAAGAGACCCAGTACTTC. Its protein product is CASTAGGKETQYF. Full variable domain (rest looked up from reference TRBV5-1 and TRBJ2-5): KAGVTQTPRYLIKTRGQQVTLSCSPISGHRSVSWYQQTPGQGLQFLFEYFSETQRNKGNFPGRFSGRQFSNSRSEMNVSTLELGDSALYLCASTAGGKETQYFGPGTRLLVL.

CDR3 nucleotides: TGTGCCAGCAGCTTGATGGGAGGGGATCAGCCCCAGCATTTT. This sequence encodes CASSLMGGDQPQHF. The chain recombines TRBV13 with TRBJ1-5, with D perhaps matching TRBD1 (5 bases). CDR1 and CDR2 (germline): PRHDT, FYEKMQ (reference sequence). With 3 bases removed from V and 5 bases from J, the gap between germline ends came to 11 bases. The CDR3 spans 14 residues.

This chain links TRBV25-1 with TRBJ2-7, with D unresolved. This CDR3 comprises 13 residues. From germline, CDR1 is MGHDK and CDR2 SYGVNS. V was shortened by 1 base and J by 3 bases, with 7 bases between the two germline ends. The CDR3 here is CASSEFAGYEQYF. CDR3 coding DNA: TGTGCCAGCAGTGAATTCGCAGGCTACGAGCAGTACTTC.

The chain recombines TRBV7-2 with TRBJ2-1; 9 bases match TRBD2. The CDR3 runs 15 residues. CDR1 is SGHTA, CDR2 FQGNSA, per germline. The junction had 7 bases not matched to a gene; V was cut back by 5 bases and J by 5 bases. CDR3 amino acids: CASSDPGLANNEQFF. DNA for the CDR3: TGTGCCAGCAGCGACCCGGGACTAGCAAACAATGAGCAGTTCTTC.

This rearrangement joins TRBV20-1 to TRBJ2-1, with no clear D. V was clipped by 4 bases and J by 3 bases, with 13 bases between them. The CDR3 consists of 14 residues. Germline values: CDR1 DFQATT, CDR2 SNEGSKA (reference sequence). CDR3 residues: CSANLMGYYNEQFF. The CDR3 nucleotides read TGCAGTGCTAACCTAATGGGCTACTACAATGAGCAGTTCTTC.

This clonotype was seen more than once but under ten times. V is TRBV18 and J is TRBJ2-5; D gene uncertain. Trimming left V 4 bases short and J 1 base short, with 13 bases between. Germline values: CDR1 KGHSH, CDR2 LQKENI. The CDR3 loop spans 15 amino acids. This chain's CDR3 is CASSQGGGSQETQYF. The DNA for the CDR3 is TGTGCCAGCTCACAGGGTGGCGGAAGCCAAGAGACCCAGTACTTC.

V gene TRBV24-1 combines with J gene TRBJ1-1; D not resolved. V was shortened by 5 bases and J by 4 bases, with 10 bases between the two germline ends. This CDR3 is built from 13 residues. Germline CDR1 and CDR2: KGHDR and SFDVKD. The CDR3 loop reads CATSAFEGTEAFF. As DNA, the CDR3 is TGTGCCACCAGTGCGTTCGAAGGCACTGAAGCTTTCTTT.

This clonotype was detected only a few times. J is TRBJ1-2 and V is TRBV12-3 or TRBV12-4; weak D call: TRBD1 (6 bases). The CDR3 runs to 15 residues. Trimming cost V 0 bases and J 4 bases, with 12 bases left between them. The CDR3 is CASSLALGAGYGYTF. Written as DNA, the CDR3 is TGTGCCAGCAGTTTAGCGCTGGGGGCAGGCTATGGCTACACCTTC.

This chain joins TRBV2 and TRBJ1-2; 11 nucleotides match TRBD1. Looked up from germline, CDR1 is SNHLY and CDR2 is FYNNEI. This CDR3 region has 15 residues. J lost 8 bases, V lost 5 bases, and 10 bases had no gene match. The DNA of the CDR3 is TGTGCCAGCAGTACAGGACAGGGGGCGCAAGGGGGCTACACCTTC. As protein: CASSTGQGAQGGYTF.

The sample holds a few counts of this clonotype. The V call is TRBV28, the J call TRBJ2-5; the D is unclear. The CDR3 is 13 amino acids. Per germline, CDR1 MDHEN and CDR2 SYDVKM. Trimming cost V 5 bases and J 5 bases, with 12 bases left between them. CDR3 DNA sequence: TGTGCCAGCAGTCCCGCCTCCAGGGAGACCCAGTACTTC. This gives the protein CASSPASRETQYF.

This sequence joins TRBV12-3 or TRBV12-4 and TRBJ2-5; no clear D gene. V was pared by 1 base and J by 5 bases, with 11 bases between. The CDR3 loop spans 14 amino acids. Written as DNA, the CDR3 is TGTGCCAGCAGTTTAGGCAGGATCGGGGAGACCCAGTACTTC. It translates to CASSLGRIGETQYF.

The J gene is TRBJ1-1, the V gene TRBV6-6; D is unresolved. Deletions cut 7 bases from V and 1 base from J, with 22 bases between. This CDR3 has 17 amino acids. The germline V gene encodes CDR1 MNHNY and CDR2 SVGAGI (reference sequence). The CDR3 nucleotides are TGTGCCAGCACTATAAGTACAAGGAGGAGCGGGAACACTGAAGCTTTCTTT. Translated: CASTISTRRSGNTEAFF.

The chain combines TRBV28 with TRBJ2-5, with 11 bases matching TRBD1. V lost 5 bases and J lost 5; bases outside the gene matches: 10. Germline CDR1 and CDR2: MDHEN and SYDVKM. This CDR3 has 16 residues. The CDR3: CASSRDRGIRGETQYF. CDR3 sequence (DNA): TGTGCCAGCAGTCGGGACAGGGGGATACGCGGGGAGACCCAGTACTTC. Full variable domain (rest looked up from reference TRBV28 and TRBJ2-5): DVKVTQSSRYLVKRTGEKVFLECVQDMDHENMFWYRQDPGLGLRLIYFSYDVKMKEKGDIPEGYSVSREKKERFSLILESASTNQTSMYLCASSRDRGIRGETQYFGPGTRLLVL.

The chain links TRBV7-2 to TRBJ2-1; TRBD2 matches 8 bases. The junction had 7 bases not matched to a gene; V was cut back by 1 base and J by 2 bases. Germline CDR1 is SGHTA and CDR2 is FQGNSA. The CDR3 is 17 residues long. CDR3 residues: CASSLGNLAGTYNEQFF. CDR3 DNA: TGTGCCAGCAGCTTAGGGAACTTAGCGGGGACCTACAATGAGCAGTTCTTC.

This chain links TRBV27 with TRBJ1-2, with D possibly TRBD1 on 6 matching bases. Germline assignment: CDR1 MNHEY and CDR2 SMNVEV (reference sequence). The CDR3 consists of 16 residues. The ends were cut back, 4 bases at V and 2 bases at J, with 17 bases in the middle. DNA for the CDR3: TGTGCCAGCAGTTCCTCCACAGGGTACGGCAACTATGGCTACACCTTC. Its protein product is CASSSSTGYGNYGYTF.

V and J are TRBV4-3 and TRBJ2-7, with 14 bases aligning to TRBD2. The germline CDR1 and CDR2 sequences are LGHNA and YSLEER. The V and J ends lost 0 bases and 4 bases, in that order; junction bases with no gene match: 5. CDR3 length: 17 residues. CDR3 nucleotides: TGCGCCAGCAGCCAAGAACCGGGACTAGCGGGAGAATACGAGCAGTACTTC. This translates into CASSQEPGLAGEYEQYF.

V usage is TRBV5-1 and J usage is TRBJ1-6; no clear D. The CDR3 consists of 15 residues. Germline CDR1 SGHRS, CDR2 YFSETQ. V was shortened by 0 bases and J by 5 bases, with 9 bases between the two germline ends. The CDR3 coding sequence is TGCGCCAGCAGCTTGGCTGGCACACATAATTCACCCCTCCACTTT. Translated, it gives CASSLAGTHNSPLHF.

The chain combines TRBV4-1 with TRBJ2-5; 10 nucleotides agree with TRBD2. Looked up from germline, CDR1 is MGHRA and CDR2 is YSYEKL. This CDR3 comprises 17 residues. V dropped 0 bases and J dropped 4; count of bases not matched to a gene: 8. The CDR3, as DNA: TGCGCCAGCAGCCAAGATCTGGATAGCGGGAGGCCAGAGACCCAGTACTTC. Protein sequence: CASSQDLDSGRPETQYF.

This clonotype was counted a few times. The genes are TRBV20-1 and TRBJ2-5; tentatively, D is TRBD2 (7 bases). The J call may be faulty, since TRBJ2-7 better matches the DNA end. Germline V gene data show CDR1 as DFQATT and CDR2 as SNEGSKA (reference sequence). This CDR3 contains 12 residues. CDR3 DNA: TGCAGTGCTAGGCGGGGGCGGTACGAGCAGTACTTC. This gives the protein CSARRGRYEQYF.

The CDR3 sequence: CASSLGRLTPYNEQFF. The DNA for the CDR3 is TGTGCCAGCAGCTTAGGGCGACTAACTCCCTACAATGAGCAGTTCTTC. V usage is TRBV11-2 and J usage is TRBJ2-1, with D perhaps TRBD2 (5 bases). The CDR3 contains 16 residues. The germline V gene encodes CDR1 SGHAT and CDR2 FQNNGV. V lost 1 base, J lost 2 bases, and 12 bases lay in between.

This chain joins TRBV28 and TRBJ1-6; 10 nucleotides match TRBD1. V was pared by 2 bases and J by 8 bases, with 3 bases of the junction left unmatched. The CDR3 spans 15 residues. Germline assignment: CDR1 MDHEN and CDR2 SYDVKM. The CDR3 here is CASSLDRGPDSPLHF. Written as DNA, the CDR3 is TGTGCCAGCAGTTTAGACAGGGGGCCGGATTCACCCCTCCACTTT.

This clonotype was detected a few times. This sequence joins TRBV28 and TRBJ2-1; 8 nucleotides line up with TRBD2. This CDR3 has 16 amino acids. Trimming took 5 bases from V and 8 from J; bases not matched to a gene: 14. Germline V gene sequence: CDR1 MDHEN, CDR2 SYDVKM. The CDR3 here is CASSGREGLGVDEQFF. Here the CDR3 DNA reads TGTGCCAGCAGTGGTCGGGAGGGCCTTGGGGTCGATGAGCAGTTCTTC.

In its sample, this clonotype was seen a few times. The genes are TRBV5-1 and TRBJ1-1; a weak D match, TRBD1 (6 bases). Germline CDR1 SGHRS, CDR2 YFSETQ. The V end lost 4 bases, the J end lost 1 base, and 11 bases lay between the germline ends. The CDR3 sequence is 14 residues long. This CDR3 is CASSPGDGNTEAFF. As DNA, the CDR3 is TGCGCCAGCAGCCCAGGGGACGGGAACACTGAAGCTTTCTTT.

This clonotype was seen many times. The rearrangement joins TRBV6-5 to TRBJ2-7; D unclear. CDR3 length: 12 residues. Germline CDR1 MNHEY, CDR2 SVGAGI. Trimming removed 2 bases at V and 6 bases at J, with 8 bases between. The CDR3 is CASSYPLGEQYF. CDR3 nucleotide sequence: TGTGCCAGCAGTTACCCCTTAGGCGAGCAGTACTTC.

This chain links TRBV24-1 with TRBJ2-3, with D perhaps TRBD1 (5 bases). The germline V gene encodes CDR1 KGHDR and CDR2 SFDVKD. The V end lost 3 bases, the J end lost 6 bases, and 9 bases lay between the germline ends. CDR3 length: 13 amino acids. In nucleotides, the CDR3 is TGTGCCACCAGTGATCAGGGTAGGGATACGCAGTATTTT. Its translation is CATSDQGRDTQYF.